The 20 T cell receptor beta chains reported below all come from one sample, sequenced in a study of early T cells in non-severe SARS-CoV-2 infection. TCRdb re-called the 5' RACE reads with MiXCR, one entry per CDR3 protein. Seen here are tens of thousands of distinct CDR3 sequences, around 12% observed once, and the top ten hold approximately 4.9%. Sequences were obtained from whole blood. The receptor set was obtained from an adult who was a healthcare worker with PCR-confirmed SARS-CoV-2 infection or an uninfected control (not recorded which).

This chain uses TRBV25-1 with TRBJ1-1; 10 bases map to TRBD1. Trimming took 2 bases from V and 3 from J; bases not matched to a gene: 3. The CDR3 spans 15 residues. Germline values: CDR1 MGHDK, CDR2 SYGVNS. The CDR3 loop reads CASSEDRGRDTEAFF. DNA for the CDR3: TGTGCCAGCAGTGAAGACAGGGGGCGCGACACTGAAGCTTTCTTT.

This clonotype was detected many times. The chain employs TRBV9 and TRBJ2-5; maybe TRBD2 (5 bases). The CDR3 loop spans 15 amino acids. Germline V CDR1 and CDR2: SGDLS, YYNGEE. V was pared by 3 bases and J by 1 base, with 13 bases between. CDR3 sequence reads: CASSEREGFQETQYF. CDR3 bases: TGTGCCAGCAGCGAGCGCGAGGGCTTCCAAGAGACCCAGTACTTC.

This clonotype has at least ten counts. V and J are TRBV6-4 and TRBJ2-2, with D uncertain. The CDR3 is 14 residues long. Germline V gene data show CDR1 as MRHNA and CDR2 as SNTAGT. Trimming removed 8 bases from V and 3 bases from J, with 13 bases in between. CDR3 sequence reads: CASRIGPDTGELFF. The CDR3 nucleotides are TGTGCCAGCCGGATAGGACCGGACACCGGGGAGCTGTTTTTT.

This chain uses TRBV11-1 with TRBJ2-5; tentatively, D is TRBD1 (6 bases). The V and J ends lost 5 bases and 3 bases respectively, with 7 bases between them. The CDR3 length is 12 residues. Germline CDR1 reads SGHAT; CDR2 reads FQDESV (reference sequence). CDR3 sequence: CASSRQEETQYF. DNA of the CDR3: TGTGCCAGCAGCAGACAGGAAGAGACCCAGTACTTC.

In this sample, this clonotype turned up a few times. The chain couples TRBV4-1 to TRBJ1-4; no clear D gene. V shed 4 bases and J shed 2 bases, with 14 bases lying between them. The CDR3 has 16 amino acids. Looked up from germline, CDR1 is MGHRA and CDR2 is YSYEKL. The CDR3 nucleotides are TGCGCCAGCAGCCCTACCCTCCCCGGGACTAATGAAAAACTGTTTTTT. It codes for CASSPTLPGTNEKLFF.

A few counts support this clonotype. The chain links TRBV7-3 to TRBJ2-3, with a weak D call TRBD2 (5 bases). Germline assignment: CDR1 SGHTA and CDR2 FQGTGA. The CDR3 contains 15 residues. Trimming took 4 bases from V and 5 from J, leaving 16 bases between them. In nucleotides, the CDR3 is TGTGCCAGCAGCTCTCGAGGGAGCGTAGGAGATACGCAGTATTTT. Its translation: CASSSRGSVGDTQYF.

This clonotype has a count of ten or more. The genes are TRBV18 and TRBJ1-3; D might be TRBD1 (5 bases). Germline V lookup: CDR1 KGHSH, CDR2 LQKENI. The CDR3 contains 17 residues. Trimming removed 4 bases from V and 0 bases from J, with 16 bases in between. The CDR3: CASSQEQALPSGNTIYF. The CDR3 nucleotides read TGTGCCAGCTCACAGGAACAGGCCTTACCCTCTGGAAACACCATATATTTT.

V gene TRBV7-8 combines with J gene TRBJ2-7; 10 nucleotides align to TRBD2. Germline CDR1 reads SGHVS; CDR2 reads FQNEAQ. The CDR3 is 17 residues long. The J segment lost 4 bases and the V segment lost 4 bases, leaving 13 bases of the junction unmatched. Written as DNA, the CDR3 is TGTGCCAGCAGCTACCGCCTGGTACTAGCGGGGAATTACGAGCAGTACTTC. Protein: CASSYRLVLAGNYEQYF.

V usage is TRBV7-9 and J usage is TRBJ2-1; no clear D gene. V was clipped by 5 bases and J by 7 bases, with 21 bases between them. The germline V gene encodes CDR1 SEHNR and CDR2 FQNEAQ (reference sequence). The CDR3 spans 16 residues. CDR3 residues: CASSNKAWASGNEQFF. The CDR3 nucleotides are TGTGCCAGCAGCAATAAAGCCTGGGCCTCTGGTAATGAGCAGTTCTTC.

This clonotype was seen many times. This rearrangement joins TRBV12-3 or TRBV12-4 to TRBJ1-1, with D unresolved. The CDR3 is 14 amino acids. The V gene lost 3 bases and the J gene lost 4 bases, with 12 bases spanning the gap. CDR3 DNA sequence: TGTGCCAGCAGTTTCCCCCCGGTCGGCACTGAAGCTTTCTTT. It specifies CASSFPPVGTEAFF.

The chain uses TRBV20-1 and TRBJ1-1; maybe TRBD1 (5 bases). V was trimmed by 3 bases and J by 1 base, leaving 6 bases between them. CDR3 length: 12 amino acids. Germline lookup yields CDR1 DFQATT and CDR2 SNEGSKA (reference sequence). CDR3 sequence (DNA): TGCAGTGCTAGGGGGACGAACACTGAAGCTTTCTTT. Residues: CSARGTNTEAFF.

This sequence joins TRBV5-1 and TRBJ2-5, with D perhaps TRBD2 (6 bases). Per the germline V gene, CDR1 is SGHRS and CDR2 is YFSETQ. V lost 6 bases and J 1 base, leaving 28 bases between the germline ends. The CDR3 is made up of 19 amino acids. CDR3 bases: TGCGCCAGCACACTCGGAGGGGTAAGCGCGACATTCCTCCAAGAGACCCAGTACTTC. Translated: CASTLGGVSATFLQETQYF. The whole variable domain, filled in from reference TRBV5-1 and TRBJ2-5, reads KAGVTQTPRYLIKTRGQQVTLSCSPISGHRSVSWYQQTPGQGLQFLFEYFSETQRNKGNFPGRFSGRQFSNSRSEMNVSTLELGDSALYLCASTLGGVSATFLQETQYFGPGTRLLVL.

The chain carries TRBV29-1 and TRBJ2-1; D tentatively reads TRBD1 or TRBD2 (5 bases each). The length of the CDR3 is 15 residues. Trimming stripped 4 bases from V and 4 bases from J, with 17 bases between. Germline-derived CDR1 and CDR2 are SQVTM and ANQGSEA. The CDR3 here is CSVGLYRDGYNEQFF. CDR3 nucleotide sequence: TGCAGCGTTGGATTGTATAGGGACGGTTACAATGAGCAGTTCTTC.

The sample holds many counts of this clonotype. The chain carries TRBV30 and TRBJ2-7; D unclear. CDR3 length: 14 amino acids. The germline V and J ends were trimmed by 0 bases and 7 bases, with 16 bases remaining between them. The germline V gene encodes CDR1 GTSNPN and CDR2 SVGIG (reference sequence). The CDR3 nucleotides read TGTGCCTGGAGTGTAATGTTGAGCTCCGATGAGCAGTACTTC. Encoded protein: CAWSVMLSSDEQYF.

This clonotype appeared many times. V is TRBV11-2 and J is TRBJ1-1; D is unresolved. Trimming shortened V by 5 bases and J by 0 bases, and 13 bases separated the two germline ends. The CDR3 is made up of 15 amino acids. Germline values: CDR1 SGHAT, CDR2 FQNNGV. The CDR3 region has the DNA TGTGCCAGCAGCCCACAGTTAACCATGAACACTGAAGCTTTCTTT. Encoded protein: CASSPQLTMNTEAFF.

The rearrangement uses TRBV12-3 or TRBV12-4 and TRBJ1-1, with D perhaps matching TRBD1 (6 bases). The V and J ends lost 4 bases and 5 bases respectively, with 11 bases between them. The CDR3 consists of 13 residues. CDR3 DNA sequence: TGTGCCAGCAGTTCCGGACAGCGAACTGAAGCTTTCTTT. As protein: CASSSGQRTEAFF.

This clonotype has ten or more counts. The chain joins TRBV6-6 to TRBJ2-1; 10 nucleotides line up with TRBD1. CDR3 size: 15 residues. The germline V gene encodes CDR1 MNHNY and CDR2 SVGAGI (reference sequence). The junction had 6 bases not matched to a gene; V was cut back by 4 bases and J by 6 bases. The CDR3 loop reads CASSSSGQGLNEQFF. The CDR3 DNA is TGTGCCAGCAGTTCCTCGGGACAGGGGCTCAATGAGCAGTTCTTC.

This chain uses TRBV4-2 with TRBJ1-2; 7 bases align to TRBD1. V lost 0 bases to trimming and J lost 6 bases; unmatched junction nucleotides: 7. CDR1 is LGHNA and CDR2 is YNFKEQ in the germline V gene. CDR3 length: 15 amino acids. The CDR3 loop reads CASSQEGQQNHGYTF. The CDR3 nucleotides read TGTGCCAGCAGCCAAGAGGGACAGCAAAACCATGGCTACACCTTC.

This clonotype has just one count. The chain links TRBV11-2 to TRBJ2-2; D is undetermined. CDR3 length: 12 residues. Trimming shortened V by 5 bases and J by 0 bases, and 1 base separated the two germline ends. The germline V gene has CDR1 SGHAT and CDR2 FQNNGV. For the CDR3, the DNA is TGTGCCAGCAGCACGAACACCGGGGAGCTGTTTTTT. Translated: CASSTNTGELFF.

This clonotype was observed a few times. The CDR3 loop reads CASAGLGQGDLAGELFF. The CDR3 DNA sequence: TGCGCCAGCGCAGGACTGGGACAGGGTGATTTGGCTGGGGAGCTGTTTTTT. This chain connects TRBV5-1 to TRBJ2-2, with TRBD1 identical over 9 bases. Germline CDR1 and CDR2: SGHRS and YFSETQ. Losses at the gene ends were 7 bases for V and 8 bases for J; bases not matched to a gene: 18. The CDR3 extends over 17 amino acids. Looking up the rest from reference TRBV5-1 and TRBJ2-2 gives the full variable domain: KAGVTQTPRYLIKTRGQQVTLSCSPISGHRSVSWYQQTPGQGLQFLFEYFSETQRNKGNFPGRFSGRQFSNSRSEMNVSTLELGDSALYLCASAGLGQGDLAGELFFGEGSRLTVL.